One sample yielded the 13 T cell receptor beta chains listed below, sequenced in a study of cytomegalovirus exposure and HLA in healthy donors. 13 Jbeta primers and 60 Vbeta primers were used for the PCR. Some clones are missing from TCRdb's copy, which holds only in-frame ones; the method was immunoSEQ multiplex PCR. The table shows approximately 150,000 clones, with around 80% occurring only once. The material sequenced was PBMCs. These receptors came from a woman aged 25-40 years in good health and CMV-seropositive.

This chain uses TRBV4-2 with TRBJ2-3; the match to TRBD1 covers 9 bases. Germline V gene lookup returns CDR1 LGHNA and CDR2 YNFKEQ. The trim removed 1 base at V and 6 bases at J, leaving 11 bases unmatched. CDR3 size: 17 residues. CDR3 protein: CASSQGQGGLAADTQYF. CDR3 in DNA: TGTGCCAGCAGCCAAGGACAGGGGGGCCTAGCGGCGGATACGCAGTATTTT.

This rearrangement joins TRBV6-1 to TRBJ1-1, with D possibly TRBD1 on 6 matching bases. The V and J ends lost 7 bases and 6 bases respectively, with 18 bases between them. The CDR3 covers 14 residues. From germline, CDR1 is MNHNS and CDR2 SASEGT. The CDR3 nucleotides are TGTGCCAGCACGACGCTCACAGGGAAATCTGAAGCTTTCTTT. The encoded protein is CASTTLTGKSEAFF.

CDR3 amino acids: CASRPGTGVANEKLFF. Here the CDR3 DNA reads TGTGCCAGCAGACCCGGGACAGGGGTAGCTAATGAAAAACTGTTTTTT. This chain links TRBV7-9 with TRBJ1-4; 10 nucleotides match TRBD1. The CDR3 runs 16 residues. The junction had 7 bases not matched to a gene; V was cut back by 6 bases and J by 3 bases. The V gene's germline CDR1 is SEHNR and CDR2 FQNEAQ (reference sequence). Drawing the rest from reference TRBV7-9 and TRBJ1-4, the complete variable domain is DTGVSQNPRHKITKRGQNVTFRCDPISEHNRLYWYRQTLGQGPEFLTYFQNEAQLEKSRLLSDRFSAERPKGSFSTLEIQRTEQGDSAMYLCASRPGTGVANEKLFFGSGTQLSVL.

The CDR3 DNA follows: TGTGCCAGCAGCTCAGGTTGGGGCCCTGAAGCTTTCTTT. This codes for CASSSGWGPEAFF. The chain joins TRBV7-9 to TRBJ1-1; a possible D gene is TRBD1 (5 bases). The CDR3 extends over 13 amino acids. Germline assignment: CDR1 SEHNR and CDR2 FQNEAQ (reference sequence). V shed 4 bases and J shed 6 bases, with 12 bases lying between them.

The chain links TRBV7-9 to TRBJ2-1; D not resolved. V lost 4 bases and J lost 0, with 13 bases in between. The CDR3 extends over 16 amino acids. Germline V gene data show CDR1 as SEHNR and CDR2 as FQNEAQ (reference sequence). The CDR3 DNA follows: TGTGCCAGCAGCTCTTGGGCTCGCAGCTCCTACAATGAGCAGTTCTTC. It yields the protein CASSSWARSSYNEQFF.

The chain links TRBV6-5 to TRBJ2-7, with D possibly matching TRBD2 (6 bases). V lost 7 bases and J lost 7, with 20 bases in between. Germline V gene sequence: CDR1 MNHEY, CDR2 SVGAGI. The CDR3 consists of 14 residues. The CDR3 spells CASKSDDGRREQYF. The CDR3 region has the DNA TGTGCCAGCAAGTCCGACGATGGGAGGAGGGAGCAGTACTTC.

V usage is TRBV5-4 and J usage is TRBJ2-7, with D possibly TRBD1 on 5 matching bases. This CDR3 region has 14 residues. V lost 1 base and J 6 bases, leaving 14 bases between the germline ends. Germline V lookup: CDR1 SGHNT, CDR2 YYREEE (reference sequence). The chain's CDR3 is CASSLSEGAREQYF. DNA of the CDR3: TGTGCCAGCAGCTTGTCAGAAGGGGCCCGCGAGCAGTACTTC. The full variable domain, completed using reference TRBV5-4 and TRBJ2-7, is ETGVTQSPTHLIKTRGQQVTLRCSSQSGHNTVSWYQQALGQGPQFIFQYYREEENGRGNFPPRFSGLQFPNYSSELNVNALELDDSALYLCASSLSEGAREQYFGPGTRLTVT.

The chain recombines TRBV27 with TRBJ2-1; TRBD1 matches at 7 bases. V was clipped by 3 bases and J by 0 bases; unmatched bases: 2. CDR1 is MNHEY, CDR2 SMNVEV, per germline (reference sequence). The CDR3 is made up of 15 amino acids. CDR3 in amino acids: CASSLGDSSYNEQFF. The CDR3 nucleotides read TGTGCCAGCAGTTTGGGGGACAGCTCCTACAATGAGCAGTTCTTC.

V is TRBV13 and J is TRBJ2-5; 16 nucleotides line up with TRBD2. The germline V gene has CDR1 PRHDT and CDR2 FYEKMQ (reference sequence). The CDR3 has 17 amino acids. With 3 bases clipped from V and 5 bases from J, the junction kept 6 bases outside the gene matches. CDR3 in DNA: TGTGCCAGCAGCTTGGGACTAGCGGGAGGGCCCGGTGAGACCCAGTACTTC. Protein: CASSLGLAGGPGETQYF.

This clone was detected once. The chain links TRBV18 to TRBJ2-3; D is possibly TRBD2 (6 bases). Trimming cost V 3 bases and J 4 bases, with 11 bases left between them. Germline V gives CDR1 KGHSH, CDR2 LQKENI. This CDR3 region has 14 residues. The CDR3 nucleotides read TGTGCCAGCTCACCCTCTACTAGCCCAGATACGCAGTATTTT. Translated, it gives CASSPSTSPDTQYF.

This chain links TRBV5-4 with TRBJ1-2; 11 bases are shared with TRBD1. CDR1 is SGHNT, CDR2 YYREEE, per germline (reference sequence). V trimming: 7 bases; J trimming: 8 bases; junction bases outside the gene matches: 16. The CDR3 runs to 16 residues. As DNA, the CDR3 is TGTGCCAGCTCCAGGTCCTTGGACAGGGGGCGATTAGGCTACACCTTC. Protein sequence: CASSRSLDRGRLGYTF.

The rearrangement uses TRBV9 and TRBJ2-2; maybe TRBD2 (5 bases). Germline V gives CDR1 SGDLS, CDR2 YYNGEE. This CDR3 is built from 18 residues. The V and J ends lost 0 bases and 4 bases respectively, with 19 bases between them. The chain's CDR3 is CASSVDISWERGTGELFF. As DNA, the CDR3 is TGTGCCAGCAGCGTAGACATTTCGTGGGAGCGCGGCACCGGGGAGCTGTTTTTT.

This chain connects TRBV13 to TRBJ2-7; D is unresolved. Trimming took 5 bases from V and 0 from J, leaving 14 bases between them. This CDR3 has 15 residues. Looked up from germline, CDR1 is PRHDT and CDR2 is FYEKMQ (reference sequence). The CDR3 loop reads CASSTNLGLSYEQYF. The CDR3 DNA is TGTGCCAGCAGCACTAACCTAGGTCTCTCCTACGAGCAGTACTTC.